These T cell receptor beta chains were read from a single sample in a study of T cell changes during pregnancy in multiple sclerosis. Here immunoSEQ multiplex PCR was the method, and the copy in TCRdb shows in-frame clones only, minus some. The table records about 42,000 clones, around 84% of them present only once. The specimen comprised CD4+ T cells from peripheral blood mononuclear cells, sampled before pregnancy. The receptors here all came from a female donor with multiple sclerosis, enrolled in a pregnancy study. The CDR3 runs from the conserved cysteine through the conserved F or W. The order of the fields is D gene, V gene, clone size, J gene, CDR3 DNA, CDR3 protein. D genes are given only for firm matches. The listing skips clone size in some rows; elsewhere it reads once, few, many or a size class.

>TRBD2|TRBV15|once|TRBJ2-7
TGTGCCACCAGCATAAGCGGGGTACTCTCCTACGAGCAGTACTTC
CATSISGVLSYEQYF
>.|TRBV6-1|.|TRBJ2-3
TGTGCCAGCAGTGAAAATCCGTCGGACTTCGATACGCAGTATTTT
CASSENPSDFDTQYF
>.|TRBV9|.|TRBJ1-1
TGTGCCAGCAGCGTAGAACCGGGGATGGACACTGAAGCTTTCTTT
CASSVEPGMDTEAFF
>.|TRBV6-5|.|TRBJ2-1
TGTGCCAGCAGTTACTCGATAGTCGGGAGCGACAATGAGCAGTTCTTC
CASSYSIVGSDNEQFF
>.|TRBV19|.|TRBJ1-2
TGTGCCAGTAGTATCCCAGAAATGGATGGCTACACCTTC
CASSIPEMDGYTF
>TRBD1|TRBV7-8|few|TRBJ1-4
TGTGCCAGCAGCTGGGACAGGACCCCTAATGAAAAACTGTTTTTT
CASSWDRTPNEKLFF
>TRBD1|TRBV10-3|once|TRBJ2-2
TGTGCCATCAGGACAGGGGTCTCGAACACCGGGGAGCTGTTTTTT
CAIRTGVSNTGELFF
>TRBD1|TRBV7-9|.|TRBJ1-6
TGTGCCAGCAGCTTCGGACAGGGAAAGACCTATAATTCACCCCTCCACTTT
CASSFGQGKTYNSPLHF
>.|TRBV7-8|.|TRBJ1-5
TGTGCCAGCAGCTTAGCGGTGGGAGGGCAGGGTCAGCCCCAGCATTTT
CASSLAVGGQGQPQHF
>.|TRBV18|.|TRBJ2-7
TGTGCCAGCTCAACGGGGGACGGATTTTACGAGCAGTACTTC
CASSTGDGFYEQYF
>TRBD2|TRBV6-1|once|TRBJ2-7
TGTGCCAGCAGTGAACTAGCGGGAGGGCCTAACGAGCAGTACTTC
CASSELAGGPNEQYF
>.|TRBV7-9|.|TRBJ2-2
TGTGCCAGCAGCTCAAATGTCTGGGGCGGGGACGGGGAGCTGTTTTTT
CASSSNVWGGDGELFF
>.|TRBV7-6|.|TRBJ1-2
TGTGCCAGCAGCGAGAGACAGGATACGGGCTACACCTTC
CASSERQDTGYTF
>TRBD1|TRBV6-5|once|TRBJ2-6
TGTGCCAGCAGTTACCAGGGGGCGGCAGGGGCCAACGTCCTGACTTTC
CASSYQGAAGANVLTF
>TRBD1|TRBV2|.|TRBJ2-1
TGTGCCACCAATCCAGGGGGCGAGCACAATGAGCAGTTCTTC
CATNPGGEHNEQFF
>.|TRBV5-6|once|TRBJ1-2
TGTGCCAGCAGCCCCCTCCTCGACAGGACCTACACCTTC
CASSPLLDRTYTF
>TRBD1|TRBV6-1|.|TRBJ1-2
TGTGCCAGCAGTCCTTTGACAGGGGGTTTCTATGGCTACACCTTC
CASSPLTGGFYGYTF
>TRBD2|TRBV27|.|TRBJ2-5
TGTGCCAGCAGTTCTTGGGTAGCGGGAAGAGAGACCCAGTACTTC
CASSSWVAGRETQYF
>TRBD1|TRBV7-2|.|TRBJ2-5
TGTGCCAGCAGGACAGGGGATGGAGAGACCCAGTACTTC
CASRTGDGETQYF
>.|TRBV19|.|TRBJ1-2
TGTGCCAGTAGTAGTCTCCAGGTCTATGGCTACACCTTC
CASSSLQVYGYTF
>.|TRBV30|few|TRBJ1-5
TGTGCCTGGAGTGTCACACTAGTAGCACAGCCCCAGCATTTT
CAWSVTLVAQPQHF
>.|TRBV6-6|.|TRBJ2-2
TGTGCCAGCAGTTACTCGAGAGGAGGTGGGACCGGGGAGCTGTTTTTT
CASSYSRGGGTGELFF
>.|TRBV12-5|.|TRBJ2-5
TGTGCTAGTGGTGCCAGGATCGTAACGGAGACCCAGTACTTC
CASGARIVTETQYF
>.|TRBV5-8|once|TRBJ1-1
TGTGCCACCACGCGGGAGAGGGACACTGAAGCTTTCTTT
CATTRERDTEAFF
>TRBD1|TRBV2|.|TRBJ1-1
TGTGCCATCACACCTAGGACAGGGGGCTCTAACACTGAAGCTTTCTTT
CAITPRTGGSNTEAFF
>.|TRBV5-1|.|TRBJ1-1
TGCGCCAGCAGCTCATATACGGACACTGAAGCTTTCTTT
CASSSYTDTEAFF
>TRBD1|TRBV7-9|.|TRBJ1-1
TGTGCCAGCAGCTTGACGACAGGGGGTACTGAAGCTTTCTTT
CASSLTTGGTEAFF
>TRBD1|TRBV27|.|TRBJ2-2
TGTGCCAGCAGTTGGACAGGGGGTTACACCGGGGAGCTGTTTTTT
CASSWTGGYTGELFF
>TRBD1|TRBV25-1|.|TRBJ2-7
TGTGCCAGCAGTGAAATGAGGGACAGGGGGGCCCCCGAGCAGTACTTC
CASSEMRDRGAPEQYF
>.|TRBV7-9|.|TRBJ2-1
TGTGCCAGCAGCTTTGGGGGGGCGTTAAATGAGCAGTTCTTC
CASSFGGALNEQFF
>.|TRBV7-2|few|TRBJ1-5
TGTGCCAGCAGCTTCTATAGCAATCAGCCCCAGCATTTT
CASSFYSNQPQHF
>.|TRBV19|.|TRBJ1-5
TGTGCCAGTAGTTCCGGGACATATATCAATCAGCCCCAGCATTTT
CASSSGTYINQPQHF
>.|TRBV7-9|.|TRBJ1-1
TGTGCCAGCAGCTTAAATCTAATGCAGGGGAGGGGGAACACTGAAGCTTTCTTT
CASSLNLMQGRGNTEAFF
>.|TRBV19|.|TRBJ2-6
TGTGCCAGTAGGCCGCAGGGGAGTTTTGGGGCCAACGTCCTGACTTTC
CASRPQGSFGANVLTF
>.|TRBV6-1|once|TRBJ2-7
TGTGCCAGTCGGGACTCCTACTACGAGCAGTACTTC
CASRDSYYEQYF
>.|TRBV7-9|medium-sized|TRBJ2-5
TGTGCCAGCAGCTTAGGAGGTCGGAAAGAGACCCAGTACTTC
CASSLGGRKETQYF
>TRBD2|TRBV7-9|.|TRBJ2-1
TGTGCCAGCACCTCACCTCCTTACCCGGGGGGGTACAATGAGCAGTTCTTC
CASTSPPYPGGYNEQFF
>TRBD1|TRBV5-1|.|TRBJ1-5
TGCGCCAGCAGCTACCAGACAGGGGGCCAGGGCAATCAGCCCCAGCATTTT
CASSYQTGGQGNQPQHF
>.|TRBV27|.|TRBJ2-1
TGTGCCAGCAGTTTATCAGGAGAAACCTACAATGAGCAGTTCTTC
CASSLSGETYNEQFF
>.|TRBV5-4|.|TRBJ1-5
TGTGCCAGCAGCTTGGGAGGAGGGGACCAGCCCCAGCATTTT
CASSLGGGDQPQHF
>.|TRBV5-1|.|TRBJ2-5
TGCGCCAGCAGCTCCGACAGTAGAAAAAGTAAAGAGGCCCAGTACTTC
CASSSDSRKSKEAQYF
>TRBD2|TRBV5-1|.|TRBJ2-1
TGCGCCAGCAGCTCCAATAGCGGGTCCTACAATGAGCAGTTCTTC
CASSSNSGSYNEQFF
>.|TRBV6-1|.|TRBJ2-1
TGTGCCAGCAGTGATACAGCACCCGCAACCGGGTTCTTC
CASSDTAPATGFF
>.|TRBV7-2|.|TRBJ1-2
TGTGCCAGCAGCTTAGAGGCAGGGGACTATGGCTACACCTTC
CASSLEAGDYGYTF
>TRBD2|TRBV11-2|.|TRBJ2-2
TGTGCCAGCAGCTCCTCGGGACTAGCGGATTTCGGGGAGCTGTTTTTT
CASSSSGLADFGELFF
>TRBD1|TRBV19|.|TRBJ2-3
TGTGCCAGTAGAAAACAGGGGGCCGCAGATACGCAGTATTTT
CASRKQGAADTQYF
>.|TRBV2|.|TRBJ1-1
TGTGCCAGCAGGCCCAGGGACACTGAAGCTTTCTTT
CASRPRDTEAFF
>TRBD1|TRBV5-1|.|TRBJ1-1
TGCGCCAGCAGCTGGGGGACAGGGAAGACTGAAGCTTTCTTT
CASSWGTGKTEAFF
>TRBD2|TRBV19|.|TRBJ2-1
TGTGCCAGTAGTATCGGTCCTAGCGGGAGCATTAAGCAGTTCTTC
CASSIGPSGSIKQFF
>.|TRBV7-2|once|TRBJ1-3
TGTGCCAGCAGCTTAGGGGCTTCTGGAAACACCATATATTTT
CASSLGASGNTIYF
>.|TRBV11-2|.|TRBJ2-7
TGTGCCAGCAGCTTAGATCCCGGCTCCTACGAGCAGTACTTC
CASSLDPGSYEQYF
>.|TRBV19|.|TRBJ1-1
TGTGCCAGTAGTGGAGACAGGACTGAAGCTTTCTTT
CASSGDRTEAFF
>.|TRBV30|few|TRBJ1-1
TGTGCCTGGAGCAGATCGACTGAAGCTTTCTTT
CAWSRSTEAFF
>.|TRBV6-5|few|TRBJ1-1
TGTGCCAGCAGTTACTCGAATCGGGTGAACACTGAAGCTTTCTTT
CASSYSNRVNTEAFF
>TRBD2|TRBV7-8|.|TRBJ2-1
TGTGCCAGCAGCAGGGAGGGCCTCTCCTACAATGAGCAGTTCTTC
CASSREGLSYNEQFF